One sample yielded the 7 T cell receptor beta chains listed below, sequenced in a study of cytomegalovirus exposure and HLA in healthy donors. This PCR relied on a set of 60 Vbeta primers and 13 Jbeta primers. Only in-frame clones appear in the TCRdb table, and some are missing; sequencing was by immunoSEQ multiplex PCR. The repertoire has some 100,000 clones, 74% of them found once; the top ten carry about 2%. The material sequenced was PBMCs. All receptors come from a human donor in good health.

The chain links TRBV30 to TRBJ2-2; 7 bases line up with TRBD2. This CDR3 has 16 amino acids. Germline trimming cut 0 bases from V and 0 bases from J; bases unmatched to any gene: 4. Germline CDR1 and CDR2: GTSNPN and SVGIG (reference sequence). DNA of the CDR3: TGTGCCTGGAGTGTACACAGCGGGGCGAACACCGGGGAGCTGTTTTTT. Translation gives CAWSVHSGANTGELFF.

This sequence joins TRBV19 and TRBJ1-5, with D maybe TRBD1 (5 bases). The germline V and J ends were trimmed by 6 bases and 2 bases, with 17 bases remaining between them. This CDR3 spans 16 amino acids. The germline V gene encodes CDR1 LNHDA and CDR2 SQIVND (reference sequence). DNA of the CDR3: TGTGCCAGTAGCCTATGGGTGGGGGGGGGCAATCAGCCCCAGCATTTT. This encodes CASSLWVGGGNQPQHF.

The chain is built from TRBV5-1 and TRBJ2-4; 7 bases are shared with TRBD1. J was trimmed by 4 bases and V by 0 bases; bases with no gene match: 1. The CDR3 covers 14 residues. Looked up from germline, CDR1 is SGHRS and CDR2 is YFSETQ. The DNA of the CDR3 is TGCGCCAGCAGCTTGGAGACAGGGAAAAACATTCAGTACTTC. Translated, it gives CASSLETGKNIQYF.

For the CDR3, the DNA is TGCAGCGTGGCACGGGACACCTACGAGCAGTACTTC. As protein: CSVARDTYEQYF. The chain employs TRBV29-1 and TRBJ2-7; D perhaps matches TRBD1 (6 bases). The V and J ends lost 6 bases and 2 bases respectively, with 11 bases between them. The CDR3 loop spans 12 amino acids. Germline CDR1 and CDR2: SQVTM and ANQGSEA.

This chain links TRBV5-1 with TRBJ1-6; D is unclear. The CDR3 spans 13 residues. With 6 bases removed from V and 9 bases from J, the gap between germline ends came to 13 bases. Germline assignment: CDR1 SGHRS and CDR2 YFSETQ. This CDR3 reads CASTANGGSPLHF. The CDR3, as DNA: TGCGCCAGCACGGCCAACGGAGGTTCACCCCTCCACTTT. The variable domain in full, with the rest retrieved from reference TRBV5-1 and TRBJ1-6, is KAGVTQTPRYLIKTRGQQVTLSCSPISGHRSVSWYQQTPGQGLQFLFEYFSETQRNKGNFPGRFSGRQFSNSRSEMNVSTLELGDSALYLCASTANGGSPLHFGNGTRLTVT.

The count of this clone is one. The V gene is TRBV29-1, the J gene TRBJ2-1, with 7 bases aligning to TRBD1. CDR1 and CDR2 (germline): SQVTM, ANQGSEA. Trimming at V came to 5 bases and at J to 8 bases, leaving 9 bases not matched to a gene. The CDR3 extends over 13 amino acids. The DNA for the CDR3 is TGCAGCGTTAGGACAGGCCGGGTCCATGAGCAGTTCTTC. This codes for CSVRTGRVHEQFF.

The chain links TRBV7-9 to TRBJ1-1; D gene uncertain. The V end was cut by 6 bases, the J end by 4 bases, with 9 bases between. This CDR3 is 12 amino acids long. Germline assignment: CDR1 SEHNR and CDR2 FQNEAQ (reference sequence). CDR3 protein: CASSPFGTEAFF. The CDR3 DNA sequence: TGTGCCAGCAGTCCTTTCGGCACTGAAGCTTTCTTT.